Presented here are 6 T cell receptor beta chains from one specimen sequenced in a study of T cell repertoires in cytomegalovirus infection. Antigen specificity for these receptors is unknown. TCRdb processed the reads anew with MiXCR; each CDR3 protein has one entry. The sample consists of approximately 350,000 distinct CDR3 sequences, roughly 34% of them appearing once. The specimen comprised cultured PBMCs, sampled from culture after CMV antigen stimulation. These TCRs come from a human donor in good health (CMV status not recorded). Some clones in this sample may be carry-over from other donors' samples.

In its sample, this clonotype was seen a few times. J is TRBJ2-7 and V is TRBV11-3, with TRBD2 as a possible D gene (5 bases). V gave up 1 base and J gave up 4 bases, with 14 bases separating them. The germline CDR1 and CDR2 sequences are SGHNT and YENEEA. The CDR3 runs 15 residues. CDR3 sequence reads: CASSLGRGLGYEQYV. CDR3 bases: TGTGCCAGCAGCTTAGGTCGGGGTTTAGGGTACGAGCAGTACGTC.

The chain uses TRBV4-2 and TRBJ2-3, with 7 bases identical to TRBD2. Germline CDR1 is LGHNA and CDR2 is YNFKEQ. This CDR3 is 17 amino acids long. Trimming took 1 base from V and 0 from J; bases not matched to a gene: 7. CDR3 loop: CASSQVGSGASTDTQYF. DNA of the CDR3: TGTGCCAGCAGCCAAGTCGGCAGCGGGGCTAGCACAGATACGCAGTATTTT.

The chain joins TRBV27 to TRBJ2-7; the match to TRBD2 covers 8 bases. The CDR3 runs to 14 residues. Per the germline V gene, CDR1 is MNHEY and CDR2 is SMNVEV (reference sequence). V shed 4 bases and J 3 bases; nucleotides not matched to a gene: 5. CDR3 amino acids: CASSSGGGYYEQYF. DNA for the CDR3: TGTGCCAGCAGTTCCGGGGGGGGGTACTACGAGCAGTACTTC.

J is TRBJ2-3 and V is TRBV3-1; D call uncertain. Germline-derived CDR1 and CDR2 are LGHDT and YNNKEL (reference sequence). V lost 0 bases and J 1 base, leaving 11 bases between the germline ends. The length of the CDR3 is 16 residues. The CDR3 here is CASSQDPLGRTDTQYF. DNA of the CDR3: TGTGCCAGCAGCCAAGATCCCTTGGGCCGCACAGATACGCAGTATTTT.

J is TRBJ2-3 and V is TRBV30; D is unclear. The CDR3 totals 12 residues. Germline CDR1 GTSNPN, CDR2 SVGIG (reference sequence). Trimming shortened V by 0 bases and J by 5 bases, and 6 bases separated the two germline ends. CDR3 bases: TGTGCCTGGAGTGTCACGGTAGATACGCAGTATTTT. This sequence encodes CAWSVTVDTQYF.

The chain uses TRBV6-1 and TRBJ1-4, with 9 bases identical to TRBD1. J gave up 8 bases and V 2 bases, and 6 bases lay outside the gene matches. This CDR3 has 15 residues. CDR1 is MNHNS, CDR2 SASEGT, per germline. The DNA for the CDR3 is TGTGCCAGCAGTGAAATACAGGGGGCAAGGGAAAAACTGTTTTTT. Its translation is CASSEIQGAREKLFF.